This entry features one T cell receptor (beta chain) sequence. Its antigen is undetermined. The data stem from a study of tumor-infiltrating lymphocytes in primary liver carcinoma. Study-wide background: Sequencing of the samples generated roughly 3.5 to 7.5 million productive TCRbeta reads, with similar yields across tissue types. General study findings and limits: Tumor region pairs showed greater overlap than either tumor-adjacent or tumor-blood pairs did. Among top clones, only about 8-25% appeared in all five tumor regions.

Unsorted bulk tissue, roughly 19-33 mg of it, served as the source for co-extraction of RNA and DNA. Every tumor sample analyzed contained over 85% viable tumor cells. The researchers produced TCR beta cDNA from roughly 500 ng total RNA with a constant-region primer. Amplification in three nested multiplex PCR rounds with slightly modified ARM-PCR gave rise to TCR beta libraries. Both of the initial two PCR rounds ran for nine to eleven cycles and employed TRBV1-TRBV30 forward primers alongside a C-beta reverse primer. TCRdb analysed the multiplex PCR reads with MiXCR anew, one entry per CDR3 protein. The table shows around 190,000 distinct CDR3 sequences, with roughly 80% occurring only once. The CDR3 spans 15 residues. Germline V lookup: CDR1 KGHDR, CDR2 SFDVKD. Trimming removed 6 bases from V and 0 bases from J, with 10 bases in between.

V and J are TRBV24-1 and TRBJ2-2; D is undetermined. This clonotype was sampled from a middle-aged man with primary liver carcinoma and hepatitis B virus infection. The sample comprised tumor tissue from primary liver carcinoma. CDR3 nucleotides: TGTGCCACCAGTCATATTGGGACGAACACCGGGGAGCTGTTTTTT. It translates to CATSHIGTNTGELFF.